The 4 T cell receptor beta chains listed next were all sequenced from one sample in a study of T cell responses to AZD1222 COVID-19 vaccine. Sequencing was performed with immunoSEQ multiplex PCR; in TCRdb, only in-frame clones are kept and a portion is missing. This sample has 120,000 or so clones; approximately 82% occur once, and the top ten carry about 29%. Sequenced here: peripheral blood, sampled 28 days after the second AZD1222 dose. All receptors come from an adult who received the AZD1222 COVID-19 vaccine.

The chain has TRBV7-2 and TRBJ2-2; unclear D gene. The CDR3 totals 16 residues. Germline loops: CDR1 SGHTA, CDR2 FQGNSA. The V and J ends lost 6 bases and 0 bases respectively, with 14 bases between them. For the CDR3, the DNA is TGTGCCAGCAGTGGCGGTGGACCCACGAACACCGGGGAGCTGTTTTTT. Its protein is CASSGGGPTNTGELFF. Based on the CDR3 plus reference TRBV7-2 and TRBJ2-2, the full variable domain is GAGVSQSPSNKVTEKGKDVELRCDPISGHTALYWYRQSLGQGLEFLIYFQGNSAPDKSGLPSDRFSAERTGGSVSTLTIQRTQQEDSAVYLCASSGGGPTNTGELFFGEGSRLTVL.

This clone was seen just once. DNA for the CDR3: TGTGCCAGCAGCGGAAGGGGGCGAGGGGATGAAAAACTGTTTTTT. Its protein is CASSGRGRGDEKLFF. The rearrangement uses TRBV3-1 (or the pseudogene TRBV3-2) and TRBJ1-4, with 7 bases aligning to TRBD1. Per the germline V gene, CDR1 is LGHDT and CDR2 is YNNKEL (reference sequence). CDR3 length: 15 amino acids. The V segment lost 5 bases and the J segment 6 bases; nucleotides outside the gene matches: 9.

The chain links TRBV19 to TRBJ1-2; D might be TRBD1 (5 bases). CDR3 size: 13 residues. CDR1 is LNHDA and CDR2 is SQIVND in the germline V gene (reference sequence). V was cut by 3 bases and J by 8 bases, with 13 bases left in between. This CDR3 reads CASSIAQARGYTF. CDR3 DNA: TGTGCCAGTAGTATCGCACAGGCGAGAGGCTACACCTTC. Full variable domain (outside the CDR3, taken from reference TRBV19 and TRBJ1-2): DGGITQSPKYLFRKEGQNVTLSCEQNLNHDAMYWYRQDPGQGLRLIYYSQIVNDFQKGDIAEGYSVSREKKESFPLTVTSAQKNPTAFYLCASSIAQARGYTFGSGTRLTVV.

The chain employs TRBV23-1 and TRBJ1-5, with 10 bases fitting TRBD1. TRBV23-1 is an ORF; its function is uncertain. The J segment lost 4 bases and the V segment lost 6 bases, leaving 18 bases of the junction unmatched. The CDR3 sequence is 19 residues long. CDR3 loop: CASSQSGDRGTPGNQPQHF. CDR3 coding DNA: TGCGCCAGCAGCCAGTCCGGGGACAGGGGAACCCCGGGGAATCAGCCCCAGCATTTT.